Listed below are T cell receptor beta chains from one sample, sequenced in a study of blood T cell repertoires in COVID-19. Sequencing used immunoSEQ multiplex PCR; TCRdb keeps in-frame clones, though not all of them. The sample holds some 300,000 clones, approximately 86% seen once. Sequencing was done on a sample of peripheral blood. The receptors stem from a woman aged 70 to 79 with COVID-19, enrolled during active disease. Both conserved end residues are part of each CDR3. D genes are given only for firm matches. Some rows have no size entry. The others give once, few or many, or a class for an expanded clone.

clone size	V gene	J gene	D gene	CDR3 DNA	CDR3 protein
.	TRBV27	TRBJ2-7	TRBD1	TGTGCCAGCAGTTCCGGGACAGGGCACCCCTACGAGCAGTACTTC	CASSSGTGHPYEQYF
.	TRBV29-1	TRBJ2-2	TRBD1	TGCAGCGTACCTAACAGGGGTTCGAACACCGGGGAGCTGTTTTTT	CSVPNRGSNTGELFF
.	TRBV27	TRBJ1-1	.	TGTGCCAGCAGTTTGGTAGGGGTCAACACTGAAGCTTTCTTT	CASSLVGVNTEAFF
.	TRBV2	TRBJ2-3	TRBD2	TGTGCCAGCAGTGAGCAGCGGGGGCCGAACACAGATACGCAGTATTTT	CASSEQRGPNTDTQYF
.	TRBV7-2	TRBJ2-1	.	TGTGCCAGCAGCATGGGACTCGCTCAAAATGAGCAGTTCTTC	CASSMGLAQNEQFF
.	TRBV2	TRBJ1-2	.	TGTGCCAGCAGCCAGACGAGGGGGAGAACCTTC	CASSQTRGRTF
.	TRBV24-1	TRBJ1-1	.	TGTGCCACCAGTGCACAGGGCCTCACTGAAGCTTTCTTT	CATSAQGLTEAFF
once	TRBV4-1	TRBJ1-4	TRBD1	TGCGCCAGCAGCCCGCGGACAGGGCTTCCTAATGAAAAACTGTTTTTT	CASSPRTGLPNEKLFF
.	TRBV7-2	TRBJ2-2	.	TGTGCCAGCAGCTTAGATCGAGGGGGGGCCGTCGGGGAGCTGTTTTTT	CASSLDRGGAVGELFF
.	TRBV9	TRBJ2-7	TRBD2	TGTGCCAGCAGCGGAACCGGGGGGGCCGGGTACGAGCAGTACTTC	CASSGTGGAGYEQYF
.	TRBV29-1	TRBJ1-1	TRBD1	TGCAGCGTTTTATTGGTGGGGACAGTAAACACTGAAGCTTTCTTT	CSVLLVGTVNTEAFF
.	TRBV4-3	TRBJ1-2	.	TGCGCCAGCAGCCAGGATACCTCGGGCTATGGCTACACCTTC	CASSQDTSGYGYTF
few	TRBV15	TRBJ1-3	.	TGTGCCACCAGCAGAGACCAGGGCTCTGGAAACACCATATATTTT	CATSRDQGSGNTIYF
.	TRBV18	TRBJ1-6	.	TGTGCCAGCTCACCATCTGGGGCAAATAATTCACCCCTCCACTTT	CASSPSGANNSPLHF
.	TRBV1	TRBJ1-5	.	TGCACCAGCAGCCAAGTGACTCCCGGGAAGGTTAGAAATAGCAATCAGCCCCAGCATTTT	CTSSQVTPGKVRNSNQPQHF
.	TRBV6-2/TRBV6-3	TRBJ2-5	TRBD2	TGTGCCAGCAGTTACCCCCGGACTAGCGGGCAAGAGACCCAGTACTTC	CASSYPRTSGQETQYF
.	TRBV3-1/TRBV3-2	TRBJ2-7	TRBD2	TGTGCCAGCAGCCAACCCATCGGGACTAGCGGGGGGCCGCAGTACTTC	CASSQPIGTSGGPQYF
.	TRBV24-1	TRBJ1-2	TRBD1	TGTGCCACCAGTGACCGTTCGACAGGGTTGGGTGGCTACACCTTC	CATSDRSTGLGGYTF
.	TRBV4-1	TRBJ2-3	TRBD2	TGCGCCAGCAGCCAAGATTTGGGACTAGCGGGGGGGCAAGATACGCAGTATTTT	CASSQDLGLAGGQDTQYF
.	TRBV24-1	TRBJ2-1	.	TGTGCCACCAGTGATAATTTGCGGGGTAGCTCCTACAATGAGCAGTTCTTC	CATSDNLRGSSYNEQFF
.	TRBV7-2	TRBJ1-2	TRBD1	TGTGCCAGCAGCCTCAGGACAGGTGGCTACACCTTC	CASSLRTGGYTF
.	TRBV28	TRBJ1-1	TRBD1	TGTGCCAGCCGGACAGGGGCCCTCAACACTGAAGCTTTCTTT	CASRTGALNTEAFF
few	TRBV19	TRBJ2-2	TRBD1	TGTGCCAGTATTCCCGGGACAGGAGGCGGCGGGGAGCTGTTTTTT	CASIPGTGGGGELFF
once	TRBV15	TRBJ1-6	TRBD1	TGTGCCACCAGTACAGGGGGCGGGAATTCACCCCTCCACTTT	CATSTGGGNSPLHF
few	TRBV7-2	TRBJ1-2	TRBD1	TGTGCCAGCAGCCAGGACAGGTACTATGGCTACACCTTC	CASSQDRYYGYTF
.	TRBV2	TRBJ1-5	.	TGTGCCAGCCGAGGAGAAGATCAGCCCCAGCATTTT	CASRGEDQPQHF
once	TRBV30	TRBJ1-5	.	TGTGCCTGGACGTCAACAGGTTATTATCAGCCCCAGCATTTT	CAWTSTGYYQPQHF
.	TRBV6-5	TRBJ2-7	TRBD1	TGTGCCAGCAGTTACCGGGACAGGACCTACGAGCAGTACTTC	CASSYRDRTYEQYF
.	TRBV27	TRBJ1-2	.	TGTGCCAGCAGCCCAGGTGCGCCGGGGGGCTACACCTTC	CASSPGAPGGYTF
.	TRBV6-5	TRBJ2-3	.	TGTGCCAGCAGTCCCTGGACAGCCACAGATACGCAGTATTTT	CASSPWTATDTQYF
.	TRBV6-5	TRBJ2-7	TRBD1	TGTGCCAGCAGTTACTGGGGACAGGGAAGCGAGCAGTACTTC	CASSYWGQGSEQYF
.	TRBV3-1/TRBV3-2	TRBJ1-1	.	TGTGCCAGCAGCCAACTAGGGAGGAAGGGTGAAGCTTTCTTT	CASSQLGRKGEAFF
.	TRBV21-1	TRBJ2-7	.	TGTGCCAGCAGCAAATCCGGACAGGGGGACTACGAGCAGTACTTC	CASSKSGQGDYEQYF
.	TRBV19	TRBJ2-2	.	TGTGCCAGTAGGCCCGGGACCGCGGGGACCGGGGAGCTGTTTTTT	CASRPGTAGTGELFF
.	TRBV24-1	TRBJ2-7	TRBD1	TGTGCCACCAGTGACCCCGGACAGGGGGGGCACGAGCAGTACTTC	CATSDPGQGGHEQYF
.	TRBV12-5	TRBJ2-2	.	TGTGCTAGTGGCCAGCGACAGGGACTGGGCGCCGGGGAGCTGTTTTTT	CASGQRQGLGAGELFF
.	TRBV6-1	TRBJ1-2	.	TGTGCCAGCAGTGACGCCCCCGACAGCAGTAACTATGGCTACACCTTC	CASSDAPDSSNYGYTF
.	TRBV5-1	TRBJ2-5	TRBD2	TGCGCCAGCAGCTTGTTTACTAGCGGGGGGGCCCGGCAAGAGACCCAGTACTTC	CASSLFTSGGARQETQYF
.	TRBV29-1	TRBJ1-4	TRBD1	TGCAGCGTGCGGACAGGGGTAATTGAACTGTTTTTT	CSVRTGVIELFF
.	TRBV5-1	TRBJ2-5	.	TGCGCCAGCAGCTTGACGACAGAGCAAGAGACCCAGTACTTC	CASSLTTEQETQYF
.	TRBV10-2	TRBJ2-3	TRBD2	TGCGCCCCCCCCAGGGCTAGCGGATCCACAGATACGCAGTATTTT	CAPPRASGSTDTQYF
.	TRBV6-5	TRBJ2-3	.	TGTGCCAGCAGTTACACGGACTTAAGAGATACGCAGTATTTT	CASSYTDLRDTQYF
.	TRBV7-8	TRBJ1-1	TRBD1	TGTGCCAGCAGCCGACAGGGGGTGACTGAAGCTTTCTTT	CASSRQGVTEAFF
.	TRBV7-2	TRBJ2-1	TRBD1	TGTGCCAGCAGCTATTCCCGGGACAGGGCCTATGAGCAGTTCTTC	CASSYSRDRAYEQFF
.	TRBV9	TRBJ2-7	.	TGTGCCAGCAGCGTAGCACCTAGGGACAACGAGCAGTACTTC	CASSVAPRDNEQYF
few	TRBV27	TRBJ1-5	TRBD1	TGTGCCACCTACCCAAGAGGGACAGGGGCCCTCCCAGAGCCCCAGCATTTT	CATYPRGTGALPEPQHF
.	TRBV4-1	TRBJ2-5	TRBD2	TGCGCCAGCAGCCAAGGGGGTCTAGCGGACCAAGAGACCCAGTACTTC	CASSQGGLADQETQYF
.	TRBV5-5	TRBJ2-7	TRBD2	TGTGCCAGCAGCTTGGCCGGACTAGCGGGCCTGACCTACGAGCAGTACTTC	CASSLAGLAGLTYEQYF
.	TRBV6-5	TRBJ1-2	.	TGTGCCAGCAGCCAGGGCCCCTATGGCTACACCTTC	CASSQGPYGYTF
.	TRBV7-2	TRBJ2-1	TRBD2	TGTGCCAGCAGCTCTGGACTAGGCTCCGGTGAGCAGTTCTTC	CASSSGLGSGEQFF
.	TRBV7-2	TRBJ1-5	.	TGTGCCAGCAGCTTACAGGGTTGGGATCAGCCCCAGCATTTT	CASSLQGWDQPQHF
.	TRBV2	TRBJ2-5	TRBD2	TGTGCCAGCAGTGAGCGGGGGGCCCGAGAGACCCAGTACTTC	CASSERGARETQYF
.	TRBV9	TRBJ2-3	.	TGTGCCAGCAGCCTCGGGACTTCTACAGATACGCAGTATTTT	CASSLGTSTDTQYF
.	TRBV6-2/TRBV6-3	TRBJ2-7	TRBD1	TGTGCCAGCAGTCAGAACCTCAGGGGGCCCCACGAGCAGTACTTC	CASSQNLRGPHEQYF
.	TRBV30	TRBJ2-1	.	TGTGCCTGGGCCGGGGTCTTCTACAATGAGCAGTTCTTC	CAWAGVFYNEQFF
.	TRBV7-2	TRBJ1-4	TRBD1	TGTGCCAGCAGCTCACGACAGGGCGCGAATGAAAAACTGTTTTTT	CASSSRQGANEKLFF
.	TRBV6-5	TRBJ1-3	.	TGTGCCAGCAGTTACTCCAGGGATACCGGAAACACCATATATTTT	CASSYSRDTGNTIYF
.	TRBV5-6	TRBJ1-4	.	TGTGCCAGCAGCTTGCTGACAGCTGAAAAACTGTTTTTT	CASSLLTAEKLFF
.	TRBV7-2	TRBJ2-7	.	TGTGCCAGCAGCTTAGTTGGCCAGGGCCCCTACGAGCAGTACTTC	CASSLVGQGPYEQYF